This T cell receptor beta chain came from a study of blood T cell repertoires in COVID-19. For the study at large: COVID-19 samples from acute and convalescent phases originated in the United States, Italy and Spain. T cells, B-cell-depleted T cells, or PBMCs provided the cDNA or gDNA that served as material.

Trimming took off 5 bases at V and 6 bases at J, with 14 bases between the two ends. The CDR3 is 13 amino acids. Germline CDR1 and CDR2: SGHTA and FQGNSA. Participants came from 24 US areas, aged roughly 18 to 95 years. Cohorts were based on clinical histories the participants reported. Some clones are missing from TCRdb's copy, which holds only in-frame ones; the method was immunoSEQ multiplex PCR. The sample has about 290,000 clones; about 89% are singletons. V and J are TRBV7-2 and TRBJ2-7, with D perhaps TRBD2 (5 bases). The clonotype was recovered from a woman between 40 and 50 years old who had recovered from COVID-19. Sequences were obtained from PBMCs or T cells enriched from blood (not recorded which). The CDR3 sequence is CASSHGKNGEQYF. The CDR3 nucleotides are TGTGCCAGCAGCCACGGGAAAAACGGCGAGCAGTACTTC.